This entry lists 24 T cell receptor beta chains sequenced from one sample in a study of technical replicates of blood from several donors. Assay: immunoSEQ multiplex PCR; the TCRdb copy retains only in-frame clones and omits some. The profile shows under 20,000 clones, over 80% of them singletons. Sequencing was carried out using PBMCs. Receptors originate from a human donor in good health.

The V call is TRBV5-1, the J call TRBJ2-5; 7 nucleotides agree with TRBD2. V dropped 1 base and J dropped 1; count of bases not matched to a gene: 4. From germline, CDR1 is SGHRS and CDR2 YFSETQ. The CDR3 loop spans 15 amino acids. The CDR3 sequence is CASSLLGGTQETQYF. As DNA, the CDR3 is TGCGCCAGCAGCTTGCTGGGGGGGACCCAAGAGACCCAGTACTTC.

The J gene is TRBJ2-1, the V gene TRBV5-1; TRBD1 matches 8 bases. The CDR3 runs 15 residues. After removal of 3 bases from V and 6 bases from J, the junction contained 8 bases not matched to a gene. Looked up from germline, CDR1 is SGHRS and CDR2 is YFSETQ. The CDR3 sequence is CASSWVRGPGNEQFF. The DNA for the CDR3 is TGCGCCAGCAGCTGGGTCAGGGGGCCGGGCAATGAGCAGTTCTTC.

The chain has TRBV9 and TRBJ2-5; 9 nucleotides line up with TRBD1. The trim removed 0 bases at V and 5 bases at J, leaving 5 bases unmatched. CDR1 is SGDLS and CDR2 is YYNGEE in the germline V gene. The CDR3 has 15 residues. The CDR3 here is CASSVAGTGLETQYF. The CDR3, as DNA: TGTGCCAGCAGCGTAGCCGGGACAGGGTTGGAGACCCAGTACTTC.

The rearrangement joins TRBV7-2 to TRBJ2-1, with 9 bases identical to TRBD2. The CDR3 consists of 15 residues. V lost 2 bases to trimming and J lost 10 bases; unmatched junction nucleotides: 9. CDR1 is SGHTA and CDR2 is FQGNSA in the germline V gene. The CDR3 is CASSLQAGGSVEQFF. The CDR3 region has the DNA TGTGCCAGCAGCTTACAAGCGGGAGGATCGGTAGAGCAGTTCTTC.

V is TRBV28 and J is TRBJ1-5, with a tentative D call TRBD1 (5 bases). This CDR3 contains 14 residues. V lost 6 bases, J lost 5 bases, and 14 bases lay in between. Germline V CDR1 and CDR2: MDHEN, SYDVKM. The CDR3 reads CASSREEDHQPQHF. The CDR3 DNA reads as TGTGCCAGCAGCAGGGAAGAAGATCATCAGCCCCAGCATTTT.

The rearrangement uses TRBV7-9 and TRBJ2-7; D might be TRBD2 (5 bases). Trimming removed 4 bases from V and 3 bases from J, with 10 bases in between. Germline loops: CDR1 SEHNR, CDR2 FQNEAQ (reference sequence). The CDR3 totals 13 residues. Here the CDR3 DNA reads TGTGCCAGCAGCTCCTCCGCGGGCTACGAGCAGTACTTC. It translates to CASSSSAGYEQYF.

The gene calls are TRBV27 and TRBJ2-3; D is unclear. CDR3 length: 14 residues. V lost 2 bases to trimming and J lost 1 base, with 7 bases between them. Germline V CDR1 and CDR2: MNHEY, SMNVEV (reference sequence). CDR3 loop: CASSLLPGTDTQYF. In nucleotides, the CDR3 is TGTGCCAGCAGTTTACTTCCAGGCACAGATACGCAGTATTTT.

V gene TRBV2 combines with J gene TRBJ1-5; 7 bases are a match to TRBD1. Germline loops: CDR1 SNHLY, CDR2 FYNNEI. V shed 5 bases and J 6 bases; nucleotides not matched to a gene: 7. The CDR3 has 14 residues. The CDR3 region is CASSTGTVIQPQHF. The CDR3 coding sequence is TGTGCCAGCAGTACCGGGACAGTTATTCAGCCCCAGCATTTT.

The V call is TRBV10-1, the J call TRBJ1-3, with a tentative D call TRBD1 (6 bases). Germline V gene sequence: CDR1 WNHNN, CDR2 SYGVQD (reference sequence). Between the trimmed V and J ends, which lost 6 bases and 2 bases, there was a span of 8 bases. The CDR3 sequence is 13 residues long. CDR3 sequence reads: CASRQGAGNTIYF. The CDR3, as DNA: TGCGCCAGCAGACAGGGAGCTGGAAACACCATATATTTT.

The genes are TRBV10-2 and TRBJ2-1; D is uncertain. V was cut by 4 bases and J by 6 bases, with 7 bases left in between. The CDR3 contains 12 residues. Germline V gene lookup returns CDR1 WSHSY and CDR2 SAAADI. Here the CDR3 reads CASSGWANEQFF. DNA for the CDR3: TGCGCCAGCAGTGGATGGGCCAATGAGCAGTTCTTC.

This clone has more than one count but fewer than ten. The chain uses TRBV10-2 and TRBJ2-7; TRBD1 agrees at 7 bases. The CDR3 runs 14 residues. Germline V gene data show CDR1 as WSHSY and CDR2 as SAAADI. With 6 bases clipped from V and 2 bases from J, the junction kept 7 bases outside the gene matches. The CDR3 DNA is TGCGCCAGCAGGGAACCGGGACAGACCTACGAGCAGTACTTC. It yields the protein CASREPGQTYEQYF.

Comment on this clone: A read error may produce the germline difference seen at one junction end. The V call is TRBV29-1, the J call TRBJ2-1; 12 nucleotides line up with TRBD2. The CDR3 is 17 amino acids. CDR1 is SQVTM and CDR2 is ANQGSEA in the germline V gene. The CDR3 is CSVEGTSGQSSYNEQFF. CDR3 nucleotide sequence: TGCAGCGTGGAAGGGACTAGCGGGCAGAGCTCCTACAATGAGCAGTTCTTC.

This chain links TRBV2 with TRBJ1-3, with TRBD1 as a possible D gene (5 bases). This CDR3 spans 14 amino acids. Germline CDR1 SNHLY, CDR2 FYNNEI. Between the trimmed V and J ends, which lost 7 bases and 4 bases, there was a span of 14 bases. The DNA for the CDR3 is TGTGCCAGCATTCCAGGGTTGGCAGGAAACACCATATATTTT. It encodes CASIPGLAGNTIYF.

This chain joins TRBV6-1 and TRBJ2-3; 12 bases map to TRBD2. The CDR3 extends over 15 amino acids. Germline CDR1 is MNHNS and CDR2 is SASEGT. V gave up 2 bases and J gave up 4 bases; unmatched junction bases: 1. The CDR3: CASSERLAGADTQYF. The CDR3 coding sequence is TGTGCCAGCAGTGAAAGACTAGCGGGAGCAGATACGCAGTATTTT.

In its sample, this clone was seen once. The genes are TRBV5-1 and TRBJ1-3, with TRBD1 matching over 8 bases. Germline assignment: CDR1 SGHRS and CDR2 YFSETQ. The CDR3 consists of 16 residues. V shed 2 bases and J 3 bases; nucleotides not matched to a gene: 7. The CDR3 protein is CASSLTTGASGNTIYF. The CDR3 coding sequence is TGCGCCAGCAGCTTAACGACAGGGGCTAGTGGAAACACCATATATTTT.

The chain links TRBV7-9 to TRBJ1-2; D might be TRBD1 (5 bases). The germline V gene has CDR1 SEHNR and CDR2 FQNEAQ (reference sequence). V was cut by 1 base and J by 6 bases, with 12 bases left in between. CDR3 length equals 14 residues. The CDR3 nucleotides are TGTGCCAGCAGCTTAGGGGGGGAACATGATGGCTACACCTTC. It yields the protein CASSLGGEHDGYTF. The full variable domain, with the rest looked up from reference TRBV7-9 and TRBJ1-2, is DTGVSQNPRHKITKRGQNVTFRCDPISEHNRLYWYRQTLGQGPEFLTYFQNEAQLEKSRLLSDRFSAERPKGSFSTLEIQRTEQGDSAMYLCASSLGGEHDGYTFGSGTRLTVV.

The rearrangement uses TRBV5-4 and TRBJ2-7; 13 bases match TRBD2. J gave up 1 base and V 3 bases, and 7 bases lay outside the gene matches. Germline-derived CDR1 and CDR2 are SGHNT and YYREEE (reference sequence). CDR3 length: 17 amino acids. The CDR3 spells CASSSKSGLAGSYEQYF. Written as DNA, the CDR3 is TGTGCCAGCAGCTCCAAATCGGGACTAGCGGGATCCTACGAGCAGTACTTC.

The chain combines TRBV5-1 with TRBJ2-2; TRBD2 is a possible D gene (5 bases). Trimming cost V 7 bases and J 0 bases, with 10 bases left between them. CDR1 is SGHRS, CDR2 YFSETQ, per germline. CDR3 size: 14 residues. CDR3 DNA sequence: TGCGCCAGCGTCTCGGGGACGAACACCGGGGAGCTGTTTTTT. It translates to CASVSGTNTGELFF. Filled out from reference TRBV5-1 and TRBJ2-2, the complete variable domain reads KAGVTQTPRYLIKTRGQQVTLSCSPISGHRSVSWYQQTPGQGLQFLFEYFSETQRNKGNFPGRFSGRQFSNSRSEMNVSTLELGDSALYLCASVSGTNTGELFFGEGSRLTVL.

The chain recombines TRBV9 with TRBJ1-3; tentatively, D is TRBD1 (5 bases). CDR1 is SGDLS and CDR2 is YYNGEE in the germline V gene. The CDR3 covers 17 residues. Deletions cut 0 bases from V and 0 bases from J, with 13 bases between. The CDR3 sequence: CASSVARGSSSGNTIYF. The CDR3 region has the DNA TGTGCCAGCAGCGTAGCTCGGGGGTCGAGCTCTGGAAACACCATATATTTT.

V usage is TRBV7-2 and J usage is TRBJ2-3; 12 nucleotides line up with TRBD2. The germline gives CDR1 SGHTA, CDR2 FQGNSA. With V trimmed by 5 bases and J by 4 bases, 16 bases remained unmatched. This CDR3 is built from 19 residues. The CDR3 DNA follows: TGTGCCAGCAGCCCGCCTAGCGGGAGGGCCATGGGAAGGGCAGATACGCAGTATTTT. Amino acids: CASSPPSGRAMGRADTQYF.

This clone was seen only a few times. The rearrangement links TRBV2 to TRBJ2-5; D may be TRBD2 (5 bases). The CDR3 totals 14 residues. V gave up 5 bases and J gave up 2 bases, with 12 bases separating them. Germline assignment: CDR1 SNHLY and CDR2 FYNNEI. CDR3 sequence (DNA): TGTGCCAGCAGTCCCACTAGTATACAAGAGACCCAGTACTTC. It codes for CASSPTSIQETQYF.

This clone was detected only once. DNA of the CDR3: TGTGCCAGCAGCTCCAGCATGGGCCTAGCCCGTGACGAGCAGTACTTC. Residues: CASSSSMGLARDEQYF. The V call is TRBV7-8, the J call TRBJ2-7, with D possibly TRBD2 on 5 matching bases. CDR3 size: 16 residues. From germline, CDR1 is SGHVS and CDR2 FQNEAQ. The ends were cut back, 4 bases at V and 5 bases at J, with 21 bases in the middle. The entire variable domain, with the rest obtained from reference TRBV7-8 and TRBJ2-7, is as follows: GAGVSQSPRYKVAKRGQDVALRCDPISGHVSLFWYQQALGQGPEFLTYFQNEAQLDKSGLPSDRFFAERPEGSVSTLKIQRTQQEDSAVYLCASSSSMGLARDEQYFGPGTRLTVT.

This sequence joins TRBV25-1 and TRBJ1-4; D is perhaps TRBD1 (6 bases). V shed 7 bases and J shed 7 bases, with 16 bases lying between them. CDR1 MGHDK and CDR2 SYGVNS come from the germline V gene. This CDR3 is built from 14 residues. The CDR3 reads CASTRGVGGEKLFF. The CDR3 bases are TGTGCCAGCACCCGGGGGGTAGGGGGTGAAAAACTGTTTTTT.

This clone is medium-sized (0.01 to 0.1%) in the sample. This specimen includes other DNA sequences encoding the same CDR3. The V and J genes are TRBV27 and TRBJ2-1; 7 nucleotides line up with TRBD2. Germline CDR1 MNHEY, CDR2 SMNVEV (reference sequence). The CDR3 runs to 13 residues. With V trimmed by 5 bases and J by 9 bases, 7 bases remained unmatched. CDR3 nucleotide sequence: TGTGCCAGCAGTCCAACTAGCGCCGGTGAGCAGTTCTTC. Amino acids: CASSPTSAGEQFF.